This T cell receptor beta chain stems from a study of blood T cell repertoires in COVID-19. Across the whole study: Italy, Spain and the United States were the sources of the convalescent and acute COVID-19 samples. From T cells, B-cell-depleted T cells, or PBMCs came the material, which was cDNA or gDNA.

Method: immunoSEQ multiplex PCR; TCRdb's copy keeps in-frame clones and lacks some. Among 40,000 to 65,000 clones listed, about 86% were seen once. The germline V gene encodes CDR1 MNHEY and CDR2 SVGAGI. V gave up 6 bases and J gave up 3 bases, with 14 bases separating them. The CDR3 is 14 amino acids. The rearrangement uses TRBV6-5 and TRBJ1-1; weak D call: TRBD1 (5 bases). This TCR derives from a man aged 65 to 85 with active COVID-19. The sequencing sample was made of peripheral blood. The CDR3 spells CASRTKKGYTEAFF. In nucleotides, the CDR3 is TGTGCCAGCAGGACAAAGAAGGGGTACACTGAAGCTTTCTTT.